This is a list of T cell receptor beta chains from one sample in a study of blood T cells in healthy people across ages. TCRdb ran MiXCR on the 5' RACE reads and lists one entry per CDR3 protein. The top ten hold under 20% of the sample, which has some 1 million distinct CDR3 sequences, less than 50% seen once. The sequencing input was blood. The receptors were gathered from a woman in her sixties or seventies in good health. The CDR3 runs from the conserved cysteine through the conserved F or W. Fields, in order: CDR3 protein, CDR3 DNA, D gene, clone size, J gene, V gene, CDR3 length. D genes are given only for firm matches. The size of a clone is reported for some rows only, either as once, few or many, or as a class for expanded clones.

CDR3: CASSQESSSGRAYEQFF
DNA: TGCGCCAGCAGCCAAGAAAGTTCTAGCGGGAGGGCCTATGAGCAGTTCTTC
D: TRBD2
size: NA
J: TRBJ2-1
V: TRBV4-1
length: 17

CDR3: CASSPEGLWGYTF
DNA: TGTGCCAGCAGCCCGGAGGGATTATGGGGCTACACCTTC
D: NA
size: NA
J: TRBJ1-2
V: TRBV5-4
length: 13

CDR3: CASSLALAGPGNEQFF
DNA: TGCGCCAGCAGCTTGGCGCTAGCGGGGCCAGGCAATGAGCAGTTCTTC
D: TRBD2
size: NA
J: TRBJ2-1
V: TRBV5-1
length: 16

CDR3: CASSLSVEPLLGETQYF
DNA: TGTGCCAGCAGTTTAAGCGTTGAGCCCCTCCTCGGGGAGACCCAGTACTTC
D: NA
size: once
J: TRBJ2-5
V: TRBV12-3/TRBV12-4
length: 17

CDR3: CASSPGTSGRGVQFF
DNA: TGTGCCAGCAGCCCCGGGACTAGCGGGAGAGGGGTGCAGTTCTTC
D: TRBD2
size: NA
J: TRBJ2-1
V: TRBV12-3/TRBV12-4
length: 15

CDR3: CSARLNNEQFF
DNA: TGCAGTGCTAGGCTCAACAATGAGCAGTTCTTC
D: NA
size: NA
J: TRBJ2-1
V: TRBV20-1
length: 11

CDR3: CSAQSPARASYEQYF
DNA: TGCAGTGCTCAGAGCCCAGCGAGGGCGTCCTACGAGCAGTACTTC
D: NA
size: NA
J: TRBJ2-7
V: TRBV20-1
length: 15

CDR3: CASSKLAGGRNEQFF
DNA: TGTGCCAGCAGCAAACTAGCGGGAGGTCGCAATGAGCAGTTCTTC
D: TRBD2
size: NA
J: TRBJ2-1
V: TRBV28
length: 15

CDR3: CASSIEAGPRSEQFF
DNA: TGTGCCAGTAGTATAGAAGCGGGACCCCGAAGTGAGCAGTTCTTC
D: TRBD2
size: NA
J: TRBJ2-1
V: TRBV19
length: 15

CDR3: CASSYSVSQAYEQYF
DNA: TGTGCCAGCAGTTACTCGGTTTCACAGGCGTACGAGCAGTACTTC
D: NA
size: few
J: TRBJ2-7
V: TRBV6-5
length: 15

CDR3: CASSQGRRETQYF
DNA: TGTGCCAGCAGTCAGGGGCGAAGGGAGACCCAGTACTTC
D: NA
size: NA
J: TRBJ2-5
V: TRBV12-3/TRBV12-4
length: 13

CDR3: CASTYPPQGNIQYF
DNA: TGTGCCAGCACTTATCCCCCCCAGGGAAACATTCAGTACTTC
D: NA
size: NA
J: TRBJ2-4
V: TRBV28
length: 14

CDR3: CASSTTVDQPQHF
DNA: TGTGCCAGCAGCACGACAGTGGATCAGCCCCAGCATTTT
D: NA
size: NA
J: TRBJ1-5
V: TRBV12-3/TRBV12-4
length: 13

CDR3: CSARGGQGADTEAFF
DNA: TGCAGTGCTAGAGGTGGACAGGGGGCTGACACTGAAGCTTTCTTT
D: TRBD1
size: NA
J: TRBJ1-1
V: TRBV20-1
length: 15

CDR3: CSARDQPSYNEQFF
DNA: TGCAGTGCCCGGGACCAGCCTTCCTACAATGAGCAGTTCTTC
D: NA
size: NA
J: TRBJ2-1
V: TRBV20-1
length: 14

CDR3: CAISKQGVNQPQHF
DNA: TGTGCCATCAGTAAACAGGGCGTCAATCAGCCCCAGCATTTT
D: NA
size: NA
J: TRBJ1-5
V: TRBV10-3
length: 14

CDR3: CASSLRAGERYEQFF
DNA: TGTGCCAGCAGTCTCAGAGCGGGAGAGCGCTATGAGCAGTTCTTC
D: TRBD2
size: NA
J: TRBJ2-1
V: TRBV12-3/TRBV12-4
length: 15

CDR3: CASRPLIAGGPMEETQYF
DNA: TGCGCCAGCAGACCGTTAATAGCGGGAGGGCCGATGGAGGAGACCCAGTACTTC
D: TRBD2
size: many
J: TRBJ2-5
V: TRBV5-1
length: 18

CDR3: CASSFGGIDYEQYF
DNA: TGTGCCAGCAGTTTCGGAGGGATAGACTACGAGCAGTACTTC
D: NA
size: NA
J: TRBJ2-7
V: TRBV12-3/TRBV12-4
length: 14

CDR3: CASSLGTSGEQYF
DNA: TGTGCCAGCAGTCTCGGGACATCCGGGGAGCAGTACTTC
D: NA
size: many
J: TRBJ2-7
V: TRBV28
length: 13

CDR3: CSARPPLAGAYNEQYF
DNA: TGCAGTGCTCGCCCCCCCCTAGCGGGAGCCTACAATGAGCAGTACTTC
D: TRBD2
size: NA
J: TRBJ2-7
V: TRBV20-1
length: 16

CDR3: CASSLKGGIRGSPLHF
DNA: TGTGCCAGCAGCCTAAAGGGGGGGATTCGAGGATCACCCCTCCACTTT
D: NA
size: few
J: TRBJ1-6
V: TRBV13
length: 16

CDR3: CASRATGANSPLHF
DNA: TGTGCCAGCAGAGCGACAGGGGCCAATTCACCCCTCCACTTT
D: TRBD1
size: few
J: TRBJ1-6
V: TRBV6-1
length: 14

CDR3: CASSLSMANYGYTF
DNA: TGCGCCAGCAGCTTGTCGATGGCCAACTATGGCTACACCTTC
D: NA
size: NA
J: TRBJ1-2
V: TRBV5-1
length: 14

CDR3: CASSLAGGRMNTEAFF
DNA: TGTGCCAGCAGTTTAGCCGGGGGACGGATGAACACTGAAGCTTTCTTT
D: NA
size: NA
J: TRBJ1-1
V: TRBV12-3/TRBV12-4
length: 16

CDR3: CASRGQGDVLTF
DNA: TGTGCCAGCAGGGGACAGGGAGACGTCCTGACTTTC
D: TRBD1
size: NA
J: TRBJ2-6
V: TRBV2
length: 12

CDR3: CASSYSSADYYEQYF
DNA: TGTGCCAGCAGTTACTCTTCAGCGGACTACTACGAGCAGTACTTC
D: NA
size: few
J: TRBJ2-7
V: TRBV6-2/TRBV6-3
length: 15

CDR3: CASRATGDYGYTF
DNA: TGTGCCAGCAGGGCGACAGGGGACTATGGCTACACCTTC
D: TRBD1
size: NA
J: TRBJ1-2
V: TRBV6-5
length: 13

CDR3: CASSGTGNQPQHF
DNA: TGTGCCAGCAGCGGGACAGGGAATCAGCCCCAGCATTTT
D: TRBD1
size: many
J: TRBJ1-5
V: TRBV2
length: 13

CDR3: CASSLVRTSATYNEQFF
DNA: TGTGCCAGCAGTTTAGTCCGGACTAGCGCTACCTACAATGAGCAGTTCTTC
D: TRBD2
size: many
J: TRBJ2-1
V: TRBV27
length: 17

CDR3: CASSFVGGPRGEQYF
DNA: TGTGCCAGCAGCTTTGTGGGAGGCCCCAGGGGCGAGCAGTACTTC
D: NA
size: NA
J: TRBJ2-7
V: TRBV7-9
length: 15

CDR3: CASSSRPDGNTEAFF
DNA: TGCGCCAGCAGCTCCCGCCCGGACGGGAACACTGAAGCTTTCTTT
D: NA
size: few
J: TRBJ1-1
V: TRBV5-1
length: 15

CDR3: CASSASLLGTGELFF
DNA: TGTGCCAGCAGCGCGTCTCTCCTGGGGACCGGGGAGCTGTTTTTT
D: NA
size: NA
J: TRBJ2-2
V: TRBV7-2
length: 15

CDR3: CASSLWGRERCNEQFF
DNA: TGTGCCAGCAGCTTGTGGGGGAGGGAACGCTGCAATGAGCAGTTCTTC
D: TRBD2
size: NA
J: TRBJ2-1
V: TRBV5-8
length: 16

CDR3: CSVEARGLYNEQFF
DNA: TGCAGCGTTGAGGCCAGGGGGCTGTACAATGAGCAGTTCTTC
D: TRBD1
size: NA
J: TRBJ2-1
V: TRBV29-1
length: 14

CDR3: CASGLDTGSGANVLTF
DNA: TGTGCTAGTGGTTTGGACACAGGGTCTGGGGCCAACGTCCTGACTTTC
D: NA
size: few
J: TRBJ2-6
V: TRBV12-5
length: 16